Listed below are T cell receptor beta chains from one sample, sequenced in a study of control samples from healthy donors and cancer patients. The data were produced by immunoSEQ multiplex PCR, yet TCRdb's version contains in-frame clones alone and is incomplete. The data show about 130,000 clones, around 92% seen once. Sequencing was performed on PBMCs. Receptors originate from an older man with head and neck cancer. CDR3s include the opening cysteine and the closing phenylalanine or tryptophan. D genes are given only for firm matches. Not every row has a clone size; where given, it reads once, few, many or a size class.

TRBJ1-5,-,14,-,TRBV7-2,CASSLVYSNQPQHF,TGTGCCAGCAGCTTGGTCTATAGCAATCAGCCCCAGCATTTT
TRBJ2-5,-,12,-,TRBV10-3,CATALREETQYF,TGTGCCACTGCACTAAGGGAAGAGACCCAGTACTTC
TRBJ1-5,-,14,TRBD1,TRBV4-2,CASSRGQGGQPQHF,TGTGCCAGCAGCCGCGGACAGGGTGGGCAGCCCCAGCATTTT
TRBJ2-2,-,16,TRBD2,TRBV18,CASSPRGGSDTGELFF,TGTGCCAGCTCACCACGCGGGGGGAGCGACACCGGGGAGCTGTTTTTT
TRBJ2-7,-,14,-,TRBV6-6,CASSYSSQSYEQYF,TGTGCCAGCAGTTACTCGAGCCAGAGCTACGAGCAGTACTTC
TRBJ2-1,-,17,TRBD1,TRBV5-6,CASSKDREGSSYNEQFF,TGTGCCAGCAGCAAGGACAGGGAAGGTAGCTCCTACAATGAGCAGTTCTTC
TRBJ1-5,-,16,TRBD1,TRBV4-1,CASSQLTGTGVQPQHF,TGCGCCAGCAGCCAACTCACCGGGACAGGGGTTCAGCCCCAGCATTTT
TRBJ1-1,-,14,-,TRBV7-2,CASSLEQMNTEAFF,TGTGCCAGCAGCTTAGAACAGATGAACACTGAAGCTTTCTTT
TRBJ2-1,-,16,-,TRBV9,CASSVAGASSYNEQFF,TGTGCCAGCAGCGTAGCCGGGGCAAGCTCCTACAATGAGCAGTTCTTC
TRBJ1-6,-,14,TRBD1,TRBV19,CASSIQGQNSPLHF,TGTGCCAGTAGTATCCAGGGACAGAACTCACCCCTCCACTTT
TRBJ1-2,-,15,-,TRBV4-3,CASSQEEGQGYGYTF,TGCGCCAGCAGCCAAGAAGAGGGGCAGGGCTATGGCTACACCTTC
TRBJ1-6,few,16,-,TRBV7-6,CASSSLGGSYNSPLHF,TGTGCCAGCAGCTCCTTAGGGGGCTCCTATAATTCACCCCTCCACTTT
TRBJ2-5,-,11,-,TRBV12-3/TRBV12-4,CASSLLETQYF,TGTGCCAGCAGTTTACTCGAGACCCAGTACTTC
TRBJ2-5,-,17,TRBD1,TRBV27,CASSFQAPLDRAETQYF,TGTGCCAGCAGTTTCCAAGCCCCCTTAGACAGGGCCGAGACCCAGTACTTC
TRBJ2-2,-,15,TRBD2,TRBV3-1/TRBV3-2,CASSLGTRSWGELFF,TGTGCCAGCAGCCTCGGGACTAGGTCCTGGGGGGAGCTGTTTTTT
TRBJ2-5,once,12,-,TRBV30,CAWSVRGETQYF,TGTGCCTGGAGTGTACGGGGAGAGACCCAGTACTTC
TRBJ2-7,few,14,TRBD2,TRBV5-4,CASSLTSDSYEQYF,TGTGCCAGCAGCTTGACTAGCGATAGCTACGAGCAGTACTTC
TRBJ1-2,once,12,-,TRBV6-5,CASSSGGYGYTF,TGTGCCAGCAGTTCTGGGGGCTATGGCTACACCTTC
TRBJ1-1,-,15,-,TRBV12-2,CASRHRDRYFTEAFF,TGTGCAAGTCGCCACCGGGACAGGTACTTCACTGAAGCTTTCTTT
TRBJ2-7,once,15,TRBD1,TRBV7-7,CASSPGGQGGYEQYF,TGTGCCAGCAGCCCTGGGGGACAGGGAGGCTACGAGCAGTACTTC
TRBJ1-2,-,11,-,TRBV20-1,CSAQSNYGYTF,TGCAGTGCTCAGTCTAACTATGGCTACACCTTC
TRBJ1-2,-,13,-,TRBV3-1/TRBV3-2,CASSSGTVYGYTF,TGTGCCAGCAGCTCCGGGACTGTCTATGGCTACACCTTC
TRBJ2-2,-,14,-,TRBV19,CASSTALPTWELFF,TGTGCCAGTAGTACCGCACTTCCCACCTGGGAGCTGTTTTTT
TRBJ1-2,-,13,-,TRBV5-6,CASSQQGYYGYTF,TGTGCCAGCAGTCAACAGGGATACTATGGCTACACCTTC
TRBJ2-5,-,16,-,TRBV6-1,CASSELPGWGQETQYF,TGTGCCAGCAGTGAACTTCCTGGGTGGGGTCAGGAGACCCAGTACTTC
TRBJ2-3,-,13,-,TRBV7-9,CASSPGDISTQYF,TGTGCCAGCAGCCCGGGGGACATCAGTACGCAGTATTTT
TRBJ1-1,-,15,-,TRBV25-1,CASSESGGLNTEAFF,TGTGCCAGCAGTGAATCTGGGGGTTTAAACACTGAAGCTTTCTTT